Listed below are T cell receptor beta chains from one sample, sequenced in a study of blood T cell repertoires in COVID-19. Method: immunoSEQ multiplex PCR; TCRdb's copy keeps in-frame clones and lacks some. The data show 200,000 to 250,000 clones, around 86% seen once. Sequencing was carried out using peripheral blood. Source of these receptors: an elderly woman with COVID-19, enrolled during active disease. CDR3s include the opening cysteine and the closing phenylalanine or tryptophan. A D gene is named only where the DNA matches it firmly. The size of a clone is reported for some rows only, either as once, few or many, or as a class for expanded clones.

d_call: TRBD2; v_call: TRBV7-9; clone_size: -; j_call: TRBJ2-2; cdr3_nt: TGTGCCAGCAGCATCGGACTAGCGGGAGATACCGGGGAGCTGTTTTTT; cdr3_aa: CASSIGLAGDTGELFF
d_call: -; v_call: TRBV5-1; clone_size: few; j_call: TRBJ1-4; cdr3_nt: TGCGCCAGCAGCTTGGGTTCCTCACAGGGTGAAAAACTGTTTTTT; cdr3_aa: CASSLGSSQGEKLFF
d_call: TRBD2; v_call: TRBV5-6; clone_size: -; j_call: TRBJ2-7; cdr3_nt: TGTGCCAGCAGCTTGCTGACTAGCGGGAGGGCCCAGATTGGAGGCGAGCAGTACTTC; cdr3_aa: CASSLLTSGRAQIGGEQYF
d_call: -; v_call: TRBV6-5; clone_size: -; j_call: TRBJ1-1; cdr3_nt: TGTGCCAGCAGTCTCGGAGGAAACATGAACACTGAAGCTTTCTTT; cdr3_aa: CASSLGGNMNTEAFF
d_call: TRBD1; v_call: TRBV6-6; clone_size: -; j_call: TRBJ1-1; cdr3_nt: TGTGCCAGCAGTTCTCGACAGGGCGTGGGGAACACTGAAGCTTTCTTT; cdr3_aa: CASSSRQGVGNTEAFF
d_call: TRBD2; v_call: TRBV7-2; clone_size: once; j_call: TRBJ2-5; cdr3_nt: TGTGCCAGCAGACTCACCGGGACTACTCAAGAGACCCAGTACTTC; cdr3_aa: CASRLTGTTQETQYF
d_call: -; v_call: TRBV11-3; clone_size: -; j_call: TRBJ2-3; cdr3_nt: TGTGCCAGCAGCTTAGATGGGGGGTCAGATACGCAGTATTTT; cdr3_aa: CASSLDGGSDTQYF
d_call: -; v_call: TRBV6-5; clone_size: once; j_call: TRBJ2-2; cdr3_nt: TGTGCCAGCGGGGGGTCGACTAGACAGACCGGGGAGCTGTTTTTT; cdr3_aa: CASGGSTRQTGELFF
d_call: -; v_call: TRBV28; clone_size: -; j_call: TRBJ1-1; cdr3_nt: TGTGCCTCCAGACTGATGAACACTGAAGCTTTCTTT; cdr3_aa: CASRLMNTEAFF
d_call: -; v_call: TRBV7-9; clone_size: -; j_call: TRBJ1-1; cdr3_nt: TGTGCCAGCAGCCGCGATCCGAACACTGAAGCTTTCTTT; cdr3_aa: CASSRDPNTEAFF
d_call: TRBD2; v_call: TRBV7-2; clone_size: -; j_call: TRBJ2-7; cdr3_nt: TGTGCCAGCAGCTTAATCCTAGCGGGAGCCCCCTACGAGCAGTACTTC; cdr3_aa: CASSLILAGAPYEQYF
d_call: TRBD1; v_call: TRBV9; clone_size: once; j_call: TRBJ1-5; cdr3_nt: TGTGCCAGCAGCGCAGGGGGCGCGGGCAATCAGCCCCAGCATTTT; cdr3_aa: CASSAGGAGNQPQHF
d_call: TRBD2; v_call: TRBV19; clone_size: -; j_call: TRBJ2-3; cdr3_nt: TGTGCCTCCCGACGGACTAGCGTTTCGTCGGATACGCAGTATTTT; cdr3_aa: CASRRTSVSSDTQYF
d_call: TRBD1; v_call: TRBV2; clone_size: -; j_call: TRBJ1-6; cdr3_nt: TGTGCCAGCAAGGGGGGGACAGGGAGATCACCCCTCCACTTT; cdr3_aa: CASKGGTGRSPLHF
d_call: -; v_call: TRBV5-1; clone_size: -; j_call: TRBJ2-3; cdr3_nt: TGCGCCAGCAGCCTTAGCACAGATACGCAGTATTTT; cdr3_aa: CASSLSTDTQYF
d_call: TRBD1; v_call: TRBV18; clone_size: -; j_call: TRBJ1-1; cdr3_nt: TGTGCCAGCTCACCAGGACAGGCCACTGAAGCTTTCTTT; cdr3_aa: CASSPGQATEAFF
d_call: TRBD1; v_call: TRBV5-6; clone_size: -; j_call: TRBJ1-2; cdr3_nt: TGTGCCAGCAGCCAACAGGGGGTCGATGGCTACACCTTC; cdr3_aa: CASSQQGVDGYTF
d_call: -; v_call: TRBV6-2/TRBV6-3; clone_size: -; j_call: TRBJ2-5; cdr3_nt: TGTGCCAGCAGTTACGTTGGGGCGGCCCAAGAGACCCAGTACTTC; cdr3_aa: CASSYVGAAQETQYF
d_call: -; v_call: TRBV29-1; clone_size: many; j_call: TRBJ1-1; cdr3_nt: TGCAGCGTTGCCACCACCGGAGGGAACACTGAAGCTTTCTTT; cdr3_aa: CSVATTGGNTEAFF
d_call: -; v_call: TRBV10-3; clone_size: -; j_call: TRBJ2-3; cdr3_nt: TGTGCCATCAGCGGGTCAGGCACAGATACGCAGTATTTT; cdr3_aa: CAISGSGTDTQYF
d_call: -; v_call: TRBV20-1; clone_size: -; j_call: TRBJ1-5; cdr3_nt: TGCAGTGTCCCACTCGGGGGGCCCCAGCATTTT; cdr3_aa: CSVPLGGPQHF
d_call: -; v_call: TRBV24-1; clone_size: -; j_call: TRBJ2-3; cdr3_nt: TGTGCCACCAGTGATTCAGGCGATACGCAGTATTTT; cdr3_aa: CATSDSGDTQYF
d_call: -; v_call: TRBV5-1; clone_size: -; j_call: TRBJ1-4; cdr3_nt: TGCGCCAGCAGCCCGGAGGGGCGGGGGCAAGAAGAAAAACTGTTTTTT; cdr3_aa: CASSPEGRGQEEKLFF
d_call: TRBD2; v_call: TRBV28; clone_size: -; j_call: TRBJ2-2; cdr3_nt: TGTGCCAGCAGTCTAGCGGGGGTCGGGGAGCTGTTTTTT; cdr3_aa: CASSLAGVGELFF
d_call: -; v_call: TRBV28; clone_size: -; j_call: TRBJ2-1; cdr3_nt: TGTGCCAGCAGTCGCGAGGACATTTACAATGAGCAGTTCTTC; cdr3_aa: CASSREDIYNEQFF
d_call: TRBD2; v_call: TRBV6-2/TRBV6-3; clone_size: -; j_call: TRBJ2-5; cdr3_nt: TGTGCCAGCAGTGCCGTTGGACTAGGTAGTGAGACCCAGTACTTC; cdr3_aa: CASSAVGLGSETQYF
d_call: TRBD1; v_call: TRBV6-5; clone_size: -; j_call: TRBJ2-7; cdr3_nt: TGTGCCAGCAGTTGGACAGGGATCGGCTACGAGCAGTACTTC; cdr3_aa: CASSWTGIGYEQYF
d_call: -; v_call: TRBV3-1/TRBV3-2; clone_size: -; j_call: TRBJ1-2; cdr3_nt: TGTGCCAGCAGCCAAGGGCGGAGCTATGGCTACACCTTC; cdr3_aa: CASSQGRSYGYTF
d_call: -; v_call: TRBV15; clone_size: -; j_call: TRBJ1-6; cdr3_nt: TGTGCCACCAGCAGAGATCCGGGAGGGTCACCCCTCCACTTT; cdr3_aa: CATSRDPGGSPLHF
d_call: -; v_call: TRBV7-2; clone_size: -; j_call: TRBJ1-3; cdr3_nt: TGTGCCAGCAGCTTAGGCCAGGGTCGAAACACCATATATTTT; cdr3_aa: CASSLGQGRNTIYF
d_call: -; v_call: TRBV18; clone_size: -; j_call: TRBJ2-2; cdr3_nt: TGTGCCAGCTCACCACTTTCGCCACAGAACACCGGGGAGCTGTTTTTT; cdr3_aa: CASSPLSPQNTGELFF
d_call: -; v_call: TRBV10-3; clone_size: -; j_call: TRBJ1-1; cdr3_nt: TGTGCCATCAGTGAGAGGGGGAACACTGAAGCTTTCTTT; cdr3_aa: CAISERGNTEAFF
d_call: -; v_call: TRBV11-2; clone_size: few; j_call: TRBJ1-3; cdr3_nt: TGTGCCAGCAGTTCACATACCCGAAACACCATATATTTT; cdr3_aa: CASSSHTRNTIYF
d_call: -; v_call: TRBV7-2; clone_size: -; j_call: TRBJ2-5; cdr3_nt: TGTGCCAGCAGCGTTGGGGTTAACAGGGCAGAGACCCAGTACTTC; cdr3_aa: CASSVGVNRAETQYF
d_call: -; v_call: TRBV5-4; clone_size: -; j_call: TRBJ1-3; cdr3_nt: TGTGCCAGCAGCCTTAGGGGAACTGGAAACACCATATATTTT; cdr3_aa: CASSLRGTGNTIYF
d_call: -; v_call: TRBV6-5; clone_size: few; j_call: TRBJ1-5; cdr3_nt: TGTGCCAGCAGTTTGTCCGGGACATTCCTGGATCAGCCCCAGCATTTT; cdr3_aa: CASSLSGTFLDQPQHF
d_call: TRBD2; v_call: TRBV30; clone_size: -; j_call: TRBJ2-5; cdr3_nt: TGTGCCTGGACTTCGACTAGCACTCCGTCGGAGACCCAGTACTTC; cdr3_aa: CAWTSTSTPSETQYF
d_call: TRBD2; v_call: TRBV18; clone_size: few; j_call: TRBJ2-5; cdr3_nt: TGTGCCAGCTCACTAGCGGGAGGGCCTCGAGAGACCCAGTACTTC; cdr3_aa: CASSLAGGPRETQYF
d_call: -; v_call: TRBV28; clone_size: -; j_call: TRBJ1-1; cdr3_nt: TGTGCCAGCAGTTCGGGGGGGAAGGACACTGAAGCTTTCTTT; cdr3_aa: CASSSGGKDTEAFF
d_call: -; v_call: TRBV29-1; clone_size: few; j_call: TRBJ1-2; cdr3_nt: TGCAGCGTTGATCAGAATGGCTACACCTTC; cdr3_aa: CSVDQNGYTF
d_call: -; v_call: TRBV7-2; clone_size: -; j_call: TRBJ1-1; cdr3_nt: TGTGCCAGCAGCTTTTCTCGCACGACGCCAGGGCGGAGCACTGAAGCTTTCTTT; cdr3_aa: CASSFSRTTPGRSTEAFF
d_call: -; v_call: TRBV5-6; clone_size: -; j_call: TRBJ1-1; cdr3_nt: TGTGCCAGCAGCCCCGGGGGGAATCTGAACACTGAAGCTTTCTTT; cdr3_aa: CASSPGGNLNTEAFF